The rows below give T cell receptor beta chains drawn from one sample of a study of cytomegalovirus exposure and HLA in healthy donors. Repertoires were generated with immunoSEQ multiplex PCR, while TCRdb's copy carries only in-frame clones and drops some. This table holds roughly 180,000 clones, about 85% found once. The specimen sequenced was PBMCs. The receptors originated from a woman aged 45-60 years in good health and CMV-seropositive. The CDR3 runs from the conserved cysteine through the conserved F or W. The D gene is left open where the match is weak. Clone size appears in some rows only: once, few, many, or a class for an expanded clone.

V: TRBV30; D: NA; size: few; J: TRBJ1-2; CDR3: CAWSVFFSFGLEEANYGYTF; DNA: TGTGCCTGGAGTGTATTTTTCAGCTTCGGGTTGGAGGAAGCTAACTATGGCTACACCTTC
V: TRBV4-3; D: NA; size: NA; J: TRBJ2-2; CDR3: CASSQVANTGELFF; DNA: TGCGCCAGCAGCCAGGTAGCGAACACCGGGGAGCTGTTTTTT
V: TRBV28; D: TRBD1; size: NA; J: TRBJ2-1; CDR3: CASSPQEQGVFF; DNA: TGTGCCAGCAGTCCCCAGGAACAGGGGGTTTTCTTC
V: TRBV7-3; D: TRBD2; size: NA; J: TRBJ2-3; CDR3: CASGTPSGGALGDTQYF; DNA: TGTGCCAGCGGCACACCTAGCGGGGGGGCCTTGGGGGATACGCAGTATTTT
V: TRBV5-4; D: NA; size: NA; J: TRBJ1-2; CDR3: CASSLDGPYGYTF; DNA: TGTGCCAGCAGCTTGGACGGTCCCTATGGCTACACCTTC
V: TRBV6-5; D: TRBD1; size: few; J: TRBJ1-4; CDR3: CASSYLRGREEKLFF; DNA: TGTGCCAGCAGTTACTTGAGGGGGCGCGAAGAAAAACTGTTTTTT
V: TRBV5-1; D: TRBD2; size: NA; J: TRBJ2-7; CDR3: CASSVSSAGVHEQYF; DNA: TGCGCCAGCAGCGTGTCATCAGCGGGAGTCCACGAGCAGTACTTC
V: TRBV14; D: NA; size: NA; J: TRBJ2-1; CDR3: CASSHVRGTYNEQFF; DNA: TGTGCCAGCAGCCATGTCAGGGGAACCTACAATGAGCAGTTCTTC
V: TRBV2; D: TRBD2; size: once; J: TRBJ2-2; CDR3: CASRTGGNTGELFF; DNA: TGTGCCAGCAGGACGGGGGGGAACACCGGGGAGCTGTTTTTT
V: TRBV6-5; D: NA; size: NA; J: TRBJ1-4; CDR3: CASSVWSGMEKLFF; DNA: TGTGCCAGCAGCGTCTGGTCGGGGATGGAAAAACTGTTTTTT
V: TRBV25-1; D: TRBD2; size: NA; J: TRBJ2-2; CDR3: CAVLHSGGTGELFF; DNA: TGTGCCGTCCTCCATTCGGGGGGGACCGGGGAGCTGTTTTTT
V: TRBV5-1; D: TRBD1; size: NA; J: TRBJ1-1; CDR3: CASSRDRANTEAFF; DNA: TGCGCCAGCAGCCGTGACAGGGCCAACACTGAAGCTTTCTTT
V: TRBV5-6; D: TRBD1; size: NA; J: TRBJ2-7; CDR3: CASSLGQGIEQYF; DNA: TGTGCCAGCAGCCTGGGACAGGGGATCGAGCAGTACTTC
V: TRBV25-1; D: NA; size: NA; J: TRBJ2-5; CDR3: CASSGRDLETQYF; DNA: TGTGCCAGCAGTGGCCGCGACTTGGAGACCCAGTACTTC
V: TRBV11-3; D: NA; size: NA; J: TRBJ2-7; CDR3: CASSSTSNHEQYF; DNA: TGTGCCAGCAGCTCAACTAGCAACCACGAGCAGTACTTC
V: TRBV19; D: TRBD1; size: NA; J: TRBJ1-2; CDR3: CASRIRGGQGPGGYTF; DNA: TGTGCCAGTAGGATTAGAGGCGGACAGGGGCCGGGTGGCTACACCTTC
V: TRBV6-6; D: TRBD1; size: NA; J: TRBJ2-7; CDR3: CASSSTLTGGGHEQYF; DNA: TGTGCCAGCAGTTCCACCTTGACAGGGGGCGGCCACGAGCAGTACTTC
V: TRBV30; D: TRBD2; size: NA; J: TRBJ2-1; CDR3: CAWSVPAGGPYEQFF; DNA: TGTGCCTGGAGTGTACCTGCGGGGGGGCCTTATGAGCAGTTCTTC
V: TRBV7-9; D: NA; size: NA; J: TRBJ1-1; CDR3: CASRKQGRSTEAFF; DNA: TGTGCCAGCAGGAAACAGGGAAGAAGTACTGAAGCTTTCTTT
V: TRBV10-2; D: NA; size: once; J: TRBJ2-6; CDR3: CASSGTADSGANVLTF; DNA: TGCGCCAGCAGTGGGACTGCCGACTCTGGGGCCAACGTCCTGACTTTC
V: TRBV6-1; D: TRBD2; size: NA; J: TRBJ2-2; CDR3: CASKSGTSGSRKLFF; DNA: TGTGCCAGCAAATCCGGGACTAGCGGTTCTAGGAAGCTGTTTTTT
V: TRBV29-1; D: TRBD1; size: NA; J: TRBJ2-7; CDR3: CSVARGTGLYEQYF; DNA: TGCAGCGTTGCTCGAGGGACAGGACTATACGAGCAGTACTTC
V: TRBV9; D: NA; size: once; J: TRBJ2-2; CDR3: CASSPRGGGELFF; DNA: TGTGCCAGCAGCCCAAGGGGGGGCGGGGAGCTGTTTTTT
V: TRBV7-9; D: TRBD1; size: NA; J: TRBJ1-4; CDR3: CASSFLGTGGSVGEKLFF; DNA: TGTGCCAGCAGCTTTCTTGGGACAGGCGGGTCAGTCGGTGAAAAACTGTTTTTT
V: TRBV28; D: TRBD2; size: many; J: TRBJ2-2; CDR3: CASGRDYNTGELFF; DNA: TGTGCCAGCGGCCGGGACTATAACACCGGGGAGCTGTTTTTT
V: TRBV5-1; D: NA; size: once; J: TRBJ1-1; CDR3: CASSGGTLNTEAFF; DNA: TGCGCCAGTAGCGGTGGGACACTGAACACTGAAGCTTTCTTT
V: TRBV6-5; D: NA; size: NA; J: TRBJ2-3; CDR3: CASSRPPGITDTQYF; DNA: TGTGCCAGCAGCCGTCCCCCCGGGATCACAGATACGCAGTATTTT
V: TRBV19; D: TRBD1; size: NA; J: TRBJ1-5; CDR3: CASSIDDRAYNQPQHF; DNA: TGTGCCAGTAGTATAGATGACAGGGCTTATAATCAGCCCCAGCATTTT
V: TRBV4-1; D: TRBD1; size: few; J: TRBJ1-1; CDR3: CASSRAGQGVNTEAFF; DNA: TGCGCCAGCAGCCGCGCCGGACAGGGGGTGAACACTGAAGCTTTCTTT
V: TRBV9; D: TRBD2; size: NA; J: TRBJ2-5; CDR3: CASSAGGGRQETQYF; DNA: TGTGCCAGCAGCGCCGGGGGGGGCAGGCAAGAGACCCAGTACTTC
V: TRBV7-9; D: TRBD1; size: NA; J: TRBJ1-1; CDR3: CSSSQGQGWNTEAFF; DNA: TGTTCCAGCAGCCAAGGACAGGGGTGGAACACTGAAGCTTTCTTT
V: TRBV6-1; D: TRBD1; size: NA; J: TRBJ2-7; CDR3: CASSELASGTAGYEQYF; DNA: TGTGCCAGCAGTGAACTAGCCTCCGGGACAGCCGGGTACGAGCAGTACTTC
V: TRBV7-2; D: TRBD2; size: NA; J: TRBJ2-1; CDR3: CASTGLATINEQFF; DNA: TGTGCCAGCACAGGACTAGCAACCATAAATGAGCAGTTCTTC
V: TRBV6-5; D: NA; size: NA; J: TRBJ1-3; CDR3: CASSSVNTIYF; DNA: TGTGCCAGCAGTTCGGTAAACACCATATATTTT
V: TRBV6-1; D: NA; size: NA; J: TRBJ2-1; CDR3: CASEATGTFYNEQFF; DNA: TGTGCCAGCGAGGCTACAGGGACATTCTACAATGAGCAGTTCTTC
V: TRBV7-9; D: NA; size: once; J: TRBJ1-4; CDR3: CASSLPAGNEKLFF; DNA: TGTGCCAGCAGCTTACCGGCGGGTAATGAAAAACTGTTTTTT
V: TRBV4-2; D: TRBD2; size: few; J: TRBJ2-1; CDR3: CASGPSGAESSYNEQFF; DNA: TGTGCCAGCGGACCTAGCGGGGCTGAGAGCTCCTACAATGAGCAGTTCTTC
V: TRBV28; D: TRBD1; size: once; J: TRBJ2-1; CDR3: CASSSPRTGGNEQFF; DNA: TGTGCCAGCAGCTCCCCTAGGACAGGGGGAAATGAGCAGTTCTTC
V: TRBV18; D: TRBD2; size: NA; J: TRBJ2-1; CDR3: CASSLASGDHNEQFF; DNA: TGTGCCAGCTCACTCGCTAGCGGGGATCACAATGAGCAGTTCTTC
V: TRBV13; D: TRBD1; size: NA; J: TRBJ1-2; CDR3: CASSSGQVERPYGYTF; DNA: TGTGCCAGCAGCTCTGGACAGGTCGAAAGGCCTTATGGCTACACCTTC
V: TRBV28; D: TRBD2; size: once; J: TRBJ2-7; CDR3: CASSLLASGVRYEQYF; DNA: TGTGCCAGCAGTTTATTGGCCAGCGGGGTAAGATACGAGCAGTACTTC
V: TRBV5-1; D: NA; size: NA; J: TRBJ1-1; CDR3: CASSLGQRASAEAFF; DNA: TGCGCCAGCAGCTTGGGGCAGAGGGCATCGGCTGAAGCTTTCTTT
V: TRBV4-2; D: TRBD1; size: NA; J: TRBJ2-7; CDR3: CASSQASGQDYEQYF; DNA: TGTGCCAGCAGCCAAGCCTCGGGACAGGACTACGAGCAGTACTTC
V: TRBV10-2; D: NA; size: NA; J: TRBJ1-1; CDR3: CASSESQLMNTEAFF; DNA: TGCGCCAGCAGTGAATCACAGCTCATGAACACTGAAGCTTTCTTT
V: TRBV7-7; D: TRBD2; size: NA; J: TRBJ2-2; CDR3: CASSPGLAGTGELFF; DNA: TGTGCTAGCAGCCCGGGACTAGCAGGCACCGGGGAGCTGTTTTTT
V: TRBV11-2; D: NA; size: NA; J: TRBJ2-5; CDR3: CASSPYQEETQYF; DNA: TGTGCCAGCAGCCCATACCAGGAAGAGACCCAGTACTTC
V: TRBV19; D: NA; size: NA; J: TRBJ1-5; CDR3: CASSVGTAVGMNQPQHF; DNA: TGTGCCAGTAGTGTCGGGACTGCCGTCGGTATGAATCAGCCCCAGCATTTT
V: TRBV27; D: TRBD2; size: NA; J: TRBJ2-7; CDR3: CASRPHVSGESDEQYF; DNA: TGTGCCAGCAGACCCCACGTTAGCGGGGAGTCCGACGAGCAGTACTTC
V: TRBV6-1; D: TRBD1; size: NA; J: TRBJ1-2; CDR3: CASTQGAPNYGYTF; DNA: TGTGCCAGCACACAGGGGGCGCCTAACTATGGCTACACCTTC
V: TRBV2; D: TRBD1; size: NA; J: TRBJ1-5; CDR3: CASSVTGQGGKSNQPQHF; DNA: TGTGCCAGCAGCGTAACGGGACAGGGGGGTAAGAGCAATCAGCCCCAGCATTTT
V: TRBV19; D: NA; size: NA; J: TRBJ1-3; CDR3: CASRSGSGNTIYF; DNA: TGTGCCAGTAGGTCAGGTTCTGGGAACACCATATATTTT
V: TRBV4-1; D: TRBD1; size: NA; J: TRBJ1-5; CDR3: CASSQATGVGSQPQHF; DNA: TGCGCCAGCAGCCAAGCGACAGGGGTAGGGAGTCAGCCCCAGCATTTT